Listed below are T cell receptor beta chains from one sample, sequenced in a study of blood T cell repertoires in COVID-19. Here immunoSEQ multiplex PCR was the method, and the copy in TCRdb shows in-frame clones only, minus some. The sample has more than 150,000 clones; more than 75% are singletons. The source material was peripheral blood. The receptors derive from a woman aged 18-29 years who had recovered from COVID-19. The CDR3 runs from the conserved cysteine through the conserved F or W. D genes are given only for firm matches. Clone size is shown for a subset of rows, as once, few, many or a class of expanded clone.

clone_size j_call v_call d_call cdr3_nt cdr3_aa
. TRBJ2-2 TRBV9 . TGTGCCAGCAGCGTAGCCAGGACTGCTCCGAACACCGGGGAGCTGTTTTTT CASSVARTAPNTGELFF
. TRBJ1-6 TRBV6-1 . TGTGCCAGCAGTGAGTCGAGGGAACCGAGCTCCTATAATTCACCCCTCCACTTT CASSESREPSSYNSPLHF
. TRBJ1-3 TRBV11-2 . TGTGCCAGCAGAGTGGCCGCTGGAAACACCATATATTTT CASRVAAGNTIYF
once TRBJ1-2 TRBV12-5 TRBD1 TGTGCTAGTGGTTTGGGGACCGGGACAGACTATGGCTACACCTTC CASGLGTGTDYGYTF
once TRBJ2-3 TRBV4-2 TRBD2 TGTGCCAGCAAACGAGCGGGAGGGGACACAGATACGCAGTATTTT CASKRAGGDTDTQYF
few TRBJ2-7 TRBV7-3 . TGTGCCAGCAGCTTGGACAGTACCTACGAGCAGTACTTC CASSLDSTYEQYF
. TRBJ1-6 TRBV11-2 . TGTGCCAGCAGCTTAGCCCCGAATTCACCCCTCCACTTT CASSLAPNSPLHF
. TRBJ1-3 TRBV19 . TGTGCCAGTAGTATTGACACAGGGACGGCAGGAAACACCATATATTTT CASSIDTGTAGNTIYF
. TRBJ2-3 TRBV3-1/TRBV3-2 . TGTGCCAGCAGCCAAGATCTGAGTAGCACAGATACGCAGTATTTT CASSQDLSSTDTQYF
once TRBJ2-2 TRBV10-3 TRBD2 TGTGCCATCAGGGGGACTAGCGGATTAACCGGGGAGCTGTTTTTT CAIRGTSGLTGELFF
. TRBJ1-1 TRBV11-1 . TGTGCCAGCAGCTTAGGATCCGGGTGGAACACTGAAGCTTTCTTT CASSLGSGWNTEAFF
. TRBJ2-5 TRBV4-1 TRBD2 TGCGCCAGCAGCCAATACTATCGGGGGGTCCAAGAGACCCAGTACTTC CASSQYYRGVQETQYF
. TRBJ1-1 TRBV5-6 . TGTGCCAGCAGCTGGGTGCCGGGACAACTGAACACTGAAGCTTTCTTT CASSWVPGQLNTEAFF
. TRBJ2-3 TRBV4-3 . TGCGCCAGCAGCCAAGAAGGGGTCCCCGGCACAGATACGCAGTATTTT CASSQEGVPGTDTQYF
. TRBJ2-3 TRBV19 TRBD2 TGTGCCAGTAGTATAGCCCCCCTTCGACTAGCGGGGATCACAGATACGCAGTATTTT CASSIAPLRLAGITDTQYF
. TRBJ1-2 TRBV6-5 . TGTGCCAGCAGTTACACCAACAGGAGATCGTCGGGTGGCTACACCTTC CASSYTNRRSSGGYTF
. TRBJ1-2 TRBV7-9 . TGTGCCAGCAGCTTAGTAGGGGAGGTGGTTGGCTACACCTTC CASSLVGEVVGYTF